This T cell receptor (beta chain) was identified in a study of blood T cell repertoires in COVID-19. Study-level background: Acute-phase and convalescent COVID-19 samples originated in the United States, Italy and Spain. PBMCs, B-cell-depleted T cells, or T cells were the source of the cDNA or gDNA that made up the material.

Patients at the Seattle site were enrolled during active infection and followed longitudinally. Per the original methods: Counts of nucleated cells, estimated from reference gene primer amplification, were obtained. Profiled with immunoSEQ multiplex PCR; TCRdb holds only in-frame clones, not every one. V, J and clone size are those of that table, while D and trimming were read from the DNA. The sample has approximately 51,000 clones, approximately 87% seen once; the top ten hold approximately 2.1%. The source material was peripheral blood. This sequence originates from a woman aged 80 or over with COVID-19, enrolled during active disease.

CDR3 in amino acids: CASSEVGSWVRGYGYTF. CDR3 DNA sequence: TGTGCCAGCAGTGAAGTTGGCTCCTGGGTTCGGGGCTATGGCTACACCTTC. V usage is TRBV6-1 and J usage is TRBJ1-2; D remains unclear. There are 17 residues in the CDR3. Deletions cut 1 base from V and 4 bases from J, with 19 bases between. From germline, CDR1 is MNHNS and CDR2 SASEGT.